Presented here are 11 T cell receptor beta chains from one specimen sequenced in a study of response to subunit inactivated influenza vaccine (dated by TCRdb to 2016 to 2019). The library relied on RT-PCR. Sequencing used an Illumina HiSeq 2500. TCRdb applied fastp at Q25 and MiXCR to the public reads, then kept only in-frame beta chains. Rows are unified per CDR3 protein, each entry keeping the most common DNA and genes. The sample has hundreds of thousands of distinct CDR3 sequences on record, about a fifth of them singletons. In total, the top ten clones hold approximately 10% of the sample. Sequenced material: PBMCs from blood, taken more than 4 days after vaccination. All receptors come from a man over 45 who received an inactivated influenza vaccine. Donor details come from another sample of the same person, matched by shared clones.

There are many counts of this clonotype. This chain links TRBV5-5 with TRBJ2-5; tentative D call: TRBD2 (7 bases). The CDR3 contains 16 residues. Trimming took 1 base from V and 2 from J, leaving 15 bases between them. The germline V gene encodes CDR1 SGHKS and CDR2 YYEKEE (reference sequence). The CDR3 region is CASSLSNGGRQETQYF. The DNA for the CDR3 is TGTGCCAGCAGCTTGTCGAACGGGGGGCGTCAAGAGACCCAGTACTTC.

The chain carries TRBV28 and TRBJ2-6; no firm D call. Germline V lookup: CDR1 MDHEN, CDR2 SYDVKM. CDR3 size: 18 residues. The ends were cut back, 3 bases at V and 2 bases at J, with 17 bases in the middle. The CDR3 DNA follows: TGTGCCAGCAGTTTCCCACTTTCCGGGCAGACTGGGGCCAACGTCCTGACTTTC. Its translation is CASSFPLSGQTGANVLTF.

This clonotype appeared once. The rearrangement joins TRBV7-9 to TRBJ1-6, with D perhaps TRBD1 (5 bases). This CDR3 spans 14 amino acids. CDR1 and CDR2 from the germline V gene are SEHNR and FQNEAQ (reference sequence). Deletions cut 3 bases from V and 4 bases from J, with 7 bases between. The CDR3 DNA sequence: TGTGCCAGCAGCTTGGGGGAGTATAATTCACCCCTCCACTTT. Its translation: CASSLGEYNSPLHF.

This clonotype was picked up a small number of times. This sequence joins TRBV7-2 and TRBJ2-2, with 8 bases fitting TRBD2. CDR3 length: 15 residues. CDR1 and CDR2 from the germline V gene are SGHTA and FQGNSA. With V trimmed by 5 bases and J by 2 bases, 4 bases remained unmatched. The CDR3 reads CASSNSGSNTGELFF. The DNA of the CDR3 is TGTGCCAGCAGCAACAGCGGGAGTAACACCGGGGAGCTGTTTTTT.

The chain joins TRBV4-1 to TRBJ2-7; D is uncertain. Germline loops: CDR1 MGHRA, CDR2 YSYEKL. Deletions cut 1 base from V and 7 bases from J, with 8 bases between. CDR3 size: 12 residues. The CDR3 DNA sequence: TGCGCCAGCAGCCAAGGGCTCTCGGAGCAGTACTTC. It specifies CASSQGLSEQYF.

This clonotype has just a few counts. DNA of the CDR3: TGTGCCAGCAGCCAAGGACTAGCGGGAGTCTTCTACACAGATACGCAGTATTTT. Translated, it gives CASSQGLAGVFYTDTQYF. This chain uses TRBV4-2 with TRBJ2-3; TRBD2 matches 12 bases. J gave up 2 bases and V 1 base, and 7 bases lay outside the gene matches. The CDR3 has 18 residues. The germline V gene has CDR1 LGHNA and CDR2 YNFKEQ.

The chain combines TRBV7-2 with TRBJ1-2, with 10 bases fitting TRBD1. V shed 5 bases and J 7 bases; nucleotides not matched to a gene: 7. The CDR3 is 14 amino acids. Per the germline V gene, CDR1 is SGHTA and CDR2 is FQGNSA. This CDR3 reads CASSTRQGAGGYTF. The CDR3 nucleotides are TGTGCCAGCAGCACTCGACAGGGGGCGGGTGGCTACACCTTC.

V usage is TRBV27 and J usage is TRBJ1-6, with 7 bases lining up with TRBD1. Per germline, CDR1 MNHEY and CDR2 SMNVEV (reference sequence). V was pared by 4 bases and J by 11 bases, with 8 bases of the junction left unmatched. The length of the CDR3 is 14 residues. For the CDR3, the DNA is TGTGCCAGCAGTTGGGGGACAGAGGGGACACCCCTCCACTTT. The encoded protein is CASSWGTEGTPLHF.

The chain couples TRBV24-1 to TRBJ1-3; unclear D gene. Germline V lookup: CDR1 KGHDR, CDR2 SFDVKD. The CDR3 sequence is 11 residues long. V gave up 9 bases and J gave up 7 bases, with 9 bases separating them. CDR3 loop: CATSGGNTIYF. CDR3 nucleotides: TGTGCCACCTCCGGAGGTAACACCATATATTTT.

CDR3 coding DNA: TGTGCCAGCAGAACACAGTCAGATACGCAGTATTTT. It yields the protein CASRTQSDTQYF. This chain uses TRBV7-9 with TRBJ2-3; D is unresolved. CDR3 size: 12 residues. Germline loops: CDR1 SEHNR, CDR2 FQNEAQ (reference sequence). V dropped 6 bases and J dropped 4 bases, with 8 bases sitting between them.

J is TRBJ2-7 and V is TRBV20-1; TRBD2 is a possible D gene (6 bases). Trimming cost V 3 bases and J 6 bases, with 9 bases left between them. Germline values: CDR1 DFQATT, CDR2 SNEGSKA (reference sequence). The CDR3 extends over 11 amino acids. The CDR3: CSASTGSEQYF. CDR3 in DNA: TGCAGTGCTAGTACCGGGAGCGAGCAGTACTTC.